This TCR beta chain was observed in a study of blood T cell repertoires in COVID-19. Background on the study: From the United States, Italy and Spain came samples of acute and convalescent COVID-19.

J was trimmed by 2 bases and V by 3 bases; bases with no gene match: 9. The CDR3 has 15 amino acids. The germline V gene encodes CDR1 DFQATT and CDR2 SNEGSKA (reference sequence). In the source study's methods: How many nucleated cells were present was estimated from reference gene primer amplification. Assay used: immunoSEQ multiplex PCR; TCRdb lists only in-frame clones, some missing. The D gene and trimming were derived from the DNA, and the V and J assignments and clone size from that table. The table has 100,000 to 150,000 clones, around 85% seen once. The sequence was collected from a young man with COVID-19, enrolled during active disease. The chain combines TRBV20-1 with TRBJ2-7, with 8 bases fitting TRBD2. Sample: peripheral blood. Here the CDR3 reads CSASTGLAGPYEQYF. In DNA form, the CDR3 reads TGCAGTGCTAGTACCGGACTAGCCGGGCCCTACGAGCAGTACTTC.